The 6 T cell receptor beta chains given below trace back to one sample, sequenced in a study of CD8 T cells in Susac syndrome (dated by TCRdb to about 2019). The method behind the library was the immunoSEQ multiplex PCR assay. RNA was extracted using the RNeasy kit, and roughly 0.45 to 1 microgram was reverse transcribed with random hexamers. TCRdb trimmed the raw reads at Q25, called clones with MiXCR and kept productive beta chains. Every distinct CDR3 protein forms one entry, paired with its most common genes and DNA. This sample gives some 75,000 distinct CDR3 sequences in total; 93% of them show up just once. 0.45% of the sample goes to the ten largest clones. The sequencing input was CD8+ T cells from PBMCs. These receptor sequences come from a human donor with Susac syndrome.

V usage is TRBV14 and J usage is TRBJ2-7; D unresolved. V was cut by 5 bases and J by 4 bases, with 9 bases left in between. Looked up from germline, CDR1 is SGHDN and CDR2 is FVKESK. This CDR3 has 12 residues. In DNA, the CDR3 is TGTGCCAGCAGCGCCTCGGGTTACGAGCAGTACTTC. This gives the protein CASSASGYEQYF.

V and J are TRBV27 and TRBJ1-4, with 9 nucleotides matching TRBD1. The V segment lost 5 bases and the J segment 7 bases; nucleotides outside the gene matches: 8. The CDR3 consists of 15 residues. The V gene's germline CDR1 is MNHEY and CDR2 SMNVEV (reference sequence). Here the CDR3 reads CASSTRDRATEKLFF. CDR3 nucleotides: TGTGCCAGCAGTACGAGGGACAGGGCGACTGAAAAACTGTTTTTT.

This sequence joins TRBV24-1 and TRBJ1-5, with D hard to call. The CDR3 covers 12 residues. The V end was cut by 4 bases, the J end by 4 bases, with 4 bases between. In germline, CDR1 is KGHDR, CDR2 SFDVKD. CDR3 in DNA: TGTGCCACCAGTGACTCTAATCAGCCCCAGCATTTT. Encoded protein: CATSDSNQPQHF.

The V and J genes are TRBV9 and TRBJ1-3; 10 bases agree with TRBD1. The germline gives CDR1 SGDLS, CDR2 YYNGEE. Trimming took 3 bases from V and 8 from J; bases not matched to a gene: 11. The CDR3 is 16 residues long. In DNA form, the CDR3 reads TGTGCCAGCAGCGACGGGACAGGGGACGCGTTAGACACCATATATTTT. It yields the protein CASSDGTGDALDTIYF. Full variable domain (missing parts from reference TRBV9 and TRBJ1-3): DSGVTQTPKHLITATGQRVTLRCSPRSGDLSVYWYQQSLDQGLQFLIQYYNGEERAKGNILERFSAQQFPDLHSELNLSSLELGDSALYFCASSDGTGDALDTIYFGEGSWLTVV.

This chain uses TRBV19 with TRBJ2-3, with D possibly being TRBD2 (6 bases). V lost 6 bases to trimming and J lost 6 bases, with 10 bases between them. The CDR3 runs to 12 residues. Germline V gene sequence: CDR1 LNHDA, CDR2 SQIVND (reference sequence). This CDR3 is CASSGRGDTQYF. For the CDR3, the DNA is TGTGCCAGTAGCGGGAGAGGGGATACGCAGTATTTT.

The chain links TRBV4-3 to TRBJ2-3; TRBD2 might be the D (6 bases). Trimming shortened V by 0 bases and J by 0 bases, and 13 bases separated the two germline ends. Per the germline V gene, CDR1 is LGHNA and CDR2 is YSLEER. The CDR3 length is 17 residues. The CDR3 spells CASSQDRSSVSTDTQYF. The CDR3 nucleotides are TGCGCCAGCAGCCAAGACCGGTCTAGCGTAAGCACAGATACGCAGTATTTT.